Listed below are T cell receptor beta chains from one sample, sequenced in a study of OX40 agonist ivuxolimab in advanced cancers. Method: immunoSEQ multiplex PCR; TCRdb's copy keeps in-frame clones and lacks some. The sample contains 100,000 to 130,000 clones, 85% to 95% of which appear only once. Sequences were derived from CD4+ or CD8+ T cells sorted from blood, sampled in a trial of the OX40 agonist ivuxolimab. The source of these receptors is an adult with an advanced solid tumor such as melanoma, head and neck, liver or kidney cancer. The CDR3 runs from the conserved cysteine through the conserved F or W. A D gene is named only where the DNA matches it firmly.

TRBJ1-4	TRBV4-1	NA	CASSHNTLATNEKLFF
TRBJ2-2	TRBV9	NA	CASSVGRQNTGELFF
TRBJ1-1	TRBV7-2	NA	CASSFSTARGAFF
TRBJ2-1	TRBV5-4	TRBD2	CASSSGTSGRAYNEQFF
TRBJ1-1	TRBV20-1	NA	CSGTPNTEAFF
TRBJ1-1	TRBV5-1	NA	CASRSFSDLNTEAFF
TRBJ2-3	TRBV7-3	TRBD2	CASSLVAGGSYYTDTQYF
TRBJ2-1	TRBV16	NA	CASSQSDSYNEQFF
TRBJ2-1	TRBV29-1	NA	CSVEPEQFF
TRBJ1-4	TRBV28	TRBD1	CASSGDRAADEKLFF
TRBJ2-7	TRBV28	TRBD1	CASSLGQTYEQYF
TRBJ2-7	TRBV28	NA	CASSSPSAAQGRGPYEQYF
TRBJ1-1	TRBV6-1	NA	CASAQAYLNTEAFF
TRBJ1-1	TRBV28	NA	CASSLGVRLGPGVEAFF
TRBJ1-4	TRBV12-5	NA	CASALSFEKLFF
TRBJ2-7	TRBV5-1	TRBD2	CASSLFRIRSAGETYDEQYF
TRBJ2-1	TRBV11-2	NA	CASSLSYQSNEQFF
TRBJ1-2	TRBV28	NA	CASSLLGERVHYGYTF
TRBJ2-1	TRBV19	NA	CASNDRMNEQFF
TRBJ1-6	TRBV18	TRBD1	CASSPSDRANSPLHF
TRBJ1-1	TRBV6-5	NA	CASSYVLFTPNTEAFF
TRBJ1-5	TRBV10-1	TRBD1	CAGRGTGNQPQHF
TRBJ2-7	TRBV6-1	NA	CAPPPGLRYEQYF
TRBJ2-7	TRBV29-1	TRBD1	CSAKRPGQGTGEQYF
TRBJ1-2	TRBV27	NA	CASSSENRRDYTF
TRBJ2-5	TRBV7-3	NA	CASSLRRAGQETQYF
TRBJ2-7	TRBV6-5	NA	CATRIRYEQYF
TRBJ2-7	TRBV7-9	TRBD2	CASSLAGGSAYEQYF
TRBJ2-7	TRBV6-4	NA	CASMGGDYEQYF
TRBJ2-2	TRBV11-1	NA	CASSLGGPTGELFF
TRBJ2-7	TRBV7-2	NA	CASSPNTYGMTPSEQYF
TRBJ1-4	TRBV20-1	NA	CSPYGGEKLFF
TRBJ2-3	TRBV30	NA	CAWRARGKDTDTQYF
TRBJ1-1	TRBV2	TRBD1	CASSTGQGLNSAFF
TRBJ2-5	TRBV19	NA	CASSQGSGWETQYF
TRBJ2-1	TRBV28	TRBD2	CASMSSGRYEQFF
TRBJ2-7	TRBV29-1	TRBD2	CSVLLLAGLGGEQYF
TRBJ2-1	TRBV29-1	NA	CSVDPTYNEQFF
TRBJ2-1	TRBV7-2	NA	CASSLNSYNEQFF
TRBJ1-5	TRBV28	TRBD1	CASSGQANVPQHF
TRBJ1-5	TRBV6-1	TRBD1	CASSGSGGSQPQHF
TRBJ1-2	TRBV28	NA	CASSPWGGGGYTF
TRBJ1-5	TRBV27	NA	CASSLGSNQPQHF
TRBJ2-1	TRBV11-2	NA	CASSTGHREYNEQFF